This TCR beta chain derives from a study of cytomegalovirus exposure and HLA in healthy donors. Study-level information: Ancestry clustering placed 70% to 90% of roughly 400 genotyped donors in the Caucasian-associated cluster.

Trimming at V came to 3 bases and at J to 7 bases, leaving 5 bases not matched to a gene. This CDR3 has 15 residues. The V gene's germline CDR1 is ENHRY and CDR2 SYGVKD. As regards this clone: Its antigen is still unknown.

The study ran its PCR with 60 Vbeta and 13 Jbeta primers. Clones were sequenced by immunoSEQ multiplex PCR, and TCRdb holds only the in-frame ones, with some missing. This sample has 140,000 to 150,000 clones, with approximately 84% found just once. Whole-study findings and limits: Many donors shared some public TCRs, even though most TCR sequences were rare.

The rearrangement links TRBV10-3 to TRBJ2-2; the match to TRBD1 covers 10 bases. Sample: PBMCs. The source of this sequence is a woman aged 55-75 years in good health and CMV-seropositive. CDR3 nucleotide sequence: TGTGCCATCAGTGACCGACAGGGGGCCCACGGGGAGCTGTTTTTT. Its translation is CAISDRQGAHGELFF.